This TCR beta chain was profiled in a study of blood T cell repertoires in COVID-19. Background on the study: The samples span acute and convalescent COVID-19 from the United States, Italy and Spain. Nucleic acid was either cDNA or gDNA, and it came from T cells, B-cell-depleted T cells, or PBMCs.

The authors' processing: Amplifying reference gene primers gave estimates of nucleated cell counts. TCRdb's copy holds only in-frame clones and misses some; the assay was immunoSEQ multiplex PCR. V, J and clone size reflect that table, while D and trimming were determined from the DNA. The sample lists fewer than 500,000 clones; about 80% were seen once. Germline lookup yields CDR1 SNHLY and CDR2 FYNNEI. The CDR3 extends over 14 amino acids. The J segment lost 7 bases and the V segment lost 3 bases, leaving 4 bases of the junction unmatched. Input material: peripheral blood. The rearrangement joins TRBV2 to TRBJ2-1; 9 nucleotides agree with TRBD1. The receptor was derived from a human donor with acute or convalescent COVID-19. The donor label of this sample is uncertain. CDR3 in DNA: TGTGCCAGCAGTGAGCTCGGGACAGGGAATGAGCAGTTCTTC. This codes for CASSELGTGNEQFF.